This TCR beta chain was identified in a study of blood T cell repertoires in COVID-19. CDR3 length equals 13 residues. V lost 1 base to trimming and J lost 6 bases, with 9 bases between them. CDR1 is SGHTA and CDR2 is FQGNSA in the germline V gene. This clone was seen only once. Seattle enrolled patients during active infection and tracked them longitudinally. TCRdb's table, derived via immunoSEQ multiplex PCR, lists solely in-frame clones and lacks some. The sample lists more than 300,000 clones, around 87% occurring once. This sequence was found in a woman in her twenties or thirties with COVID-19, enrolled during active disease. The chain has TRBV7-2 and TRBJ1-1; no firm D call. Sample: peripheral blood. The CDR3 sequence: CASSLGGRAEAFF. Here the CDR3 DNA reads TGTGCCAGCAGCTTAGGAGGGAGGGCTGAAGCTTTCTTT.